This T cell receptor beta chain came from a study of cytomegalovirus exposure and HLA in healthy donors (dated by TCRdb to the late 2010s). As for the study more broadly: According to an earlier analysis of 587 of the donors, some 170 million T cells yielded 117 million unique TCR beta sequences and more than 250 Gb of sequence data. The T cell repertoires of about 700 subjects were profiled by immunosequencing and related to cytomegalovirus serostatus. In the later analysis, no new phenotypic data were used to find candidate immune exposures; instead, reliance was placed on TCR beta sequences and their occurrence across donors. Of the 350 to 450 genotyped donors, 81% were placed in the genetic ancestry cluster associated with self-reported Caucasian donors. Every repertoire in the discovery cohort had been generated on one and the same sequencing platform. Donor age, sex, ethnicity and CMV serostatus were compiled together with the repertoire data. In an earlier analysis of a few hundred of the donors, high-throughput TCR beta sequencing was used to judge whether each TCR beta V gene segment behaved as functional or pseudogenic. Typing coverage varied by locus: about 620-640 donors for A, B, C, DRB1 and DQB1; approximately 560 for DQA1; some 610 for DPA1; around 450 for DPB1. High-throughput TCR immunosequencing, statistical association of individual TCRs with disease status, and machine learning were combined to predict cytomegalovirus infection status. The study aimed to test whether cataloging public T cell receptors could reveal signatures of past pathogen exposure. Across approximately 400 genotyped donors of the cohort, an average of approximately 200,000 unique TCR beta nucleotide sequences per donor were sequenced, and roughly 17% of those sequences were non-productive. A later analysis re-analyzed previously published TCR beta repertoires from 500 to 700 donors and added high-resolution HLA genotyping to study TCR occurrence patterns. An early release that covered fewer than 800 HLA-typed donors contained 250 to 350 gigabases of sequencing data and around 80 million unique TCR sequences. A later genetic analysis took genome-wide SNP genotypes for about 55% of the roughly 670 donors and used that subset as a discovery cohort. In addition to the first cohort of 666 subjects, a separate validation cohort of 120 different subjects was used. HLA typing included class I and class II loci at four-digit resolution. Five DR-DQ haplotypes were treated as single units for association and clustering because of strong linkage in the cohort.

In the case of this clone: The antigen it recognizes is unknown. Per-base qualities were not stored, and no clone one base away is much larger.

The CDR3 contains 15 residues, cysteine and phenylalanine counted. Just the 45-base CDR3 DNA is kept, in frame starting at base 1. The germline V gene yields MGHDK for CDR1 and SYGVNS for CDR2. V and J lose 9 bases and 0 bases, and a span of 16 bases separates them. Points the paper makes about the study in general: For the cohort, immune exposure information was limited to CMV serostatus. Most TCR sequences were observed very rarely across donors, whereas some public TCRs were present in many individuals. It was suggested by the authors that the approach could potentially be generalized to other disease states and immunological phenotypes. Correlated functional status among segregating V segments might be attributable to linkage disequilibrium, but an unknown experimental factor could not be ruled out. In a later analysis, some 17,000 TCR beta sequences were associated with specific HLA alleles at a false discovery rate of 0.05. Because counts were too low, roughly 17 rarely observed V segments, including chromosome 9 orphons, were left out of the earlier analysis of 587 of the donors. A further reported finding was that TCR beta sequences accurately predicted the HLA-A and HLA-B alleles for most subjects in the first cohort. The classifier was reported to diagnose cytomegalovirus status with high specificity and sensitivity in both the original and validation cohorts. The 87-base-pair reads could not distinguish some IMGT-functional V segments, including TRBV6-2 and TRBV6-3, so those segments were excluded. Three of the identified cytomegalovirus-associated TCR beta chains were confirmed in vitro to be specific for cytomegalovirus antigens. Only TCR beta chains were sequenced in this cohort, and the absence of alpha or paired-chain data limited detectable features. When HLA alleles, especially DR and DQ, strongly co-occurred, TCR associations were difficult to assign to individual alleles. HLA typing was unavailable for some donors at each locus, so association tests used only the typed subset. Compared with equally common non-associated chains, HLA-associated TCR beta chains in a later analysis were more clonally expanded and had lower generation probabilities. In a later genetic analysis, a missense DCLRE1C variant was associated with V-gene and J-gene trimming of TCR beta chains, and the association was replicated in an independent cohort. A later analysis found that TCR association rates varied across HLA loci, with DRB1 alleles showing the most associated TCRs and HLA-C alleles the fewest. Roughly uniform sequencing depth across donors was assumed in presence/absence analyses, although this assumption may not hold. Most CMV-associated TCR beta chains appeared to be HLA-restricted in a later analysis, and the HLA associations seemed to be driven largely by CMV exposure. According to a later genetic analysis, donors in an Asian-associated ancestry cluster had fewer N-insertions in productive TCRs than the approximately 670-donor mean. Several of the top co-occurrence clusters appeared to be linked to parvovirus B19, influenza, CMV and Epstein-Barr virus, according to a later analysis. A group of highly shared sequence variants was considered likely to be a technical artifact of the sequencing pipeline. In an earlier analysis of several hundred of the donors, most TCR beta V segments were observed in productive rearrangements about 87% or about 30% of the time, broadly matching IMGT annotations. A total of around 150 TCR beta chains were listed by the study as associated with cytomegalovirus.

The receptor library was made with the immunoSEQ multiplex PCR assay. A mixture of 60 forward primers for TCR Vbeta segments and 13 reverse primers for TCR Jbeta segments was used in the multiplex PCR. The CDR3 region of rearranged TCR beta genes was amplified from genomic DNA by a multiplex PCR assay. On the Illumina HiSeq System, the amplified TCR beta libraries were sequenced as 87-base-pair reads. The authors' pipeline ran thus. A later analysis tallied approximately 87 million unique TCR beta chains across the 610 or so repertoires, and around 12 million of those chains were shared by two or more donors. A nearest-neighbor algorithm error-corrected the raw reads and collapsed the reads into unique sequences, merging closely related sequences to remove PCR and sequencing errors. To assign V, D and J gene segments, CDR3 sequences were aligned to IMGT reference sequences. For a sequence to be retained, at least a six-nucleotide match to both a V gene segment and a J gene segment was required. Rearrangements were called productive when the CDR3 lacked stop codons and stayed in frame with V and J; all others were non-productive. Following IMGT convention, CDR3 was defined as the stretch from the second conserved V-encoded cysteine up to the conserved J-encoded phenylalanine. The earlier analysis of some 580 of the donors excluded any sequence lacking an unambiguous match to a single V gene segment. An earlier analysis of under 750 of the donors called V segments functional above 56.7% productive rearrangements and segregating when the between-donor standard deviation exceeded 5%. A statistical classification framework was built for diagnosing cytomegalovirus status from the catalog of TCR beta chain sequences. In a later analysis, TCR nucleotide sequences were compared against IMGT/GENE-DB human TR gene sequences so that V and J genes could be assigned. The TCRdist pipeline was used in a later analysis to assign CDR3 sequences and most-parsimonious VDJ recombination scenarios. In a later analysis, each TCR beta chain was defined by its CDR3 amino acid sequence together with its V-gene family, and reads without a unique V-gene family were excluded. A later analysis removed 500 to 600 highly shared, low-generation-probability nucleotide sequences to deal with suspected cross-contamination and a sequencing artifact. In a later analysis, a clonal expansion index was calculated for each public chain from normalized within-repertoire ranks of inferred template counts. A later analysis computed generation probabilities with a VDJ recombination model fitted to out-of-frame rearrangements, and checked the results against IGoR. A later analysis scored TCR-TCR, TCR-HLA and TCR-CMV co-occurrence with hypergeometric tests, applying a repertoire-size bias correction to TCR pairs. A later analysis estimated false discovery rates by permuting HLA or CMV assignments 20 times. A later analysis grouped co-occurring TCRs with DBSCAN, adding TCRdist sequence similarity when clustering within HLA-allele-positive subsets. Repertoires with fewer than 30,000 or more than 120,000 public chains, plus five repertoires with anomalous nucleotide sharing, were excluded from co-occurrence clustering. The clones in this table, taken by TCRdb from immuneACCESS, are in-frame only. Not every clone is retained; where verified, under half of the shortfall comes from an unresolved V gene, and the cause of the rest is unknown. D and trimming were read from the DNA, whereas the V and J calls and clone size are those reported in that table. The sample table holds 110,000 or so clones, of which around 72% were seen once. Clones ranked in the top ten supply about 6% of the sample.

The cohort was made up of around 720 healthy bone marrow donors. All cohort members were sampled while nominally healthy, although unrecorded immune exposures were likely present. The donor was CMV seronegative and was included in the group of a few hundred seronegative cohort members. A peripheral blood sample was provided by each donor, and peripheral blood mononuclear cells were used for TCR beta sequencing. The Qiagen DNeasy Blood Extraction Kit was used to extract genomic DNA from the blood cell samples. This receptor was taken from a male donor in good health and CMV-seronegative. Material: PBMCs. This sequence uses TRBV25-1 and TRBJ2-3; perhaps TRBD2 is the D gene, with 6 bases matching. The CDR3 region: CASVVGSGSTDTQYF. The nucleotide sequence is given as TGTGCCAGTGTAGTGGGAAGCGGGAGCACAGATACGCAGTATTTT.